The 2 T cell receptor beta chains below come from one sample, sequenced in a study of cytotoxic CD8 clonotypes in ibrutinib-treated CLL. Clones were sequenced by immunoSEQ multiplex PCR, and TCRdb holds only the in-frame ones, with some missing. This sample yields hundreds of thousands of clones, of which 70% to 80% are seen a single time; 6.5% to 8.5% belongs to the top ten. The sequences come from PBMCs, collected before ibrutinib treatment. Source of these receptors: a human donor with chronic lymphocytic leukemia.

The genes are TRBV4-2 and TRBJ2-3; 8 positions agree with TRBD2. The J segment lost 0 bases and the V segment lost 3 bases, leaving 5 bases of the junction unmatched. CDR1 and CDR2 (germline): LGHNA, YNFKEQ. The CDR3 is 16 amino acids. This chain's CDR3 is CASSQRLASSTDTQYF. DNA for the CDR3: TGTGCCAGCAGCCAGCGACTAGCGTCTAGCACAGATACGCAGTATTTT.

The V and J genes are TRBV6-5 and TRBJ2-5; TRBD1 agrees at 11 bases. V was clipped by 2 bases and J by 4 bases; unmatched bases: 6. Germline V lookup: CDR1 MNHEY, CDR2 SVGAGI. The CDR3 loop spans 16 amino acids. The CDR3: CASSYPGQGAGETQYF. The CDR3 DNA reads TGTGCCAGCAGTTACCCCGGACAGGGGGCTGGAGAGACCCAGTACTTC.